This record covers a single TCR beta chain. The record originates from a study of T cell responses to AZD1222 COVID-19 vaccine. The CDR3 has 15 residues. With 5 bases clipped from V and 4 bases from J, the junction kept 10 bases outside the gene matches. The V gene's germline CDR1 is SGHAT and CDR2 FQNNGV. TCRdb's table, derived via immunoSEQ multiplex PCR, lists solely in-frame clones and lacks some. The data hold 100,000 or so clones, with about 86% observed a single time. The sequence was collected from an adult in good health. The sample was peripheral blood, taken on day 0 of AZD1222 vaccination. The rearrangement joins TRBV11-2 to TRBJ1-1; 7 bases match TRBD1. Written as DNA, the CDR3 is TGTGCCAGCAGCCTGTTCCGGACAGGACCCACTGAAGCTTTCTTT. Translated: CASSLFRTGPTEAFF.